The rows below give T cell receptor beta chains drawn from one sample of a study of post-analysis software for immune sequencing data. TCRdb passed the PCR reads through MiXCR, listing each CDR3 protein once. This table holds hundreds of thousands of distinct CDR3 sequences, roughly 30% found once. The sample consisted of blood. These receptor sequences come from a girl aged 5-17 years with multiple sclerosis. Both conserved end residues are part of each CDR3. The D gene is left open where the match is weak. Part of the rows lack a size; the others show once, few, many or a class for expanded clones.

TRBD2 | TRBJ2-5 | TRBV3-1 | NA | 22 | CASSQDKWDVGTSGRIEETQYF | TGTGCCAGCAGCCAAGATAAGTGGGATGTAGGGACTAGCGGGAGGATTGAGGAGACCCAGTACTTC
TRBD2 | TRBJ2-1 | TRBV6-2/TRBV6-3 | once | 18 | CASSPFQILAGANVEQFF | TGTGCCAGCAGCCCTTTCCAAATACTAGCGGGGGCCAATGTCGAGCAGTTCTTC
TRBD2 | TRBJ2-2 | TRBV7-8 | few | 15 | CASSLLAGYTGELFF | TGTGCCAGCAGCCTCTTAGCGGGGTACACCGGGGAGCTGTTTTTT
NA | TRBJ1-1 | TRBV20-1 | NA | 12 | CSVPGGATEAFF | TGCAGTGTACCCGGGGGGGCGACTGAAGCTTTCTTT
NA | TRBJ2-2 | TRBV5-1 | NA | 15 | CASSPGRADTGELFF | TGCGCCAGCAGCCCGGGACGGGCGGACACCGGGGAGCTGTTTTTT
TRBD2 | TRBJ2-5 | TRBV27 | NA | 17 | CASSSLSPSGIQETQYF | TGTGCCAGCAGTTCCCTCTCGCCTAGCGGAATCCAAGAGACCCAGTACTTC
TRBD2 | TRBJ2-7 | TRBV20-1 | NA | 15 | CSARDGGRDYHEQYF | TGCAGTGCTAGAGATGGCGGGAGGGATTACCACGAGCAGTACTTC
TRBD1 | TRBJ2-7 | TRBV7-2 | NA | 15 | CASSLAAGGIYGQYF | TGTGCCAGCAGCTTAGCAGCAGGGGGCATCTACGGGCAGTACTTC
NA | TRBJ1-2 | TRBV5-6 | NA | 13 | CASSTAGRDGYTF | TGTGCCAGCAGCACAGCAGGGCGGGATGGCTACACCTTC
NA | TRBJ2-3 | TRBV6-5 | few | 14 | CASRRTLATDTQYF | TGTGCCAGCAGGCGCACGCTAGCGACAGATACGCAGTATTTT
TRBD2 | TRBJ2-1 | TRBV7-2 | few | 14 | CASSLATSGNEQFF | TGTGCCAGCAGCTTAGCGACTAGCGGAAATGAGCAGTTCTTC
TRBD1 | TRBJ2-6 | TRBV7-9 | few | 17 | CASKPGQGLSGANVLTF | TGTGCCAGCAAACCGGGACAGGGGCTGTCTGGGGCCAACGTCCTGACTTTC
NA | TRBJ1-5 | TRBV20-1 | NA | 16 | CSARDNSRGGNQPQHF | TGCAGTGCTAGAGATAATAGCAGGGGAGGCAATCAGCCCCAGCATTTT
TRBD1 | TRBJ2-3 | TRBV20-1 | NA | 14 | CSARAAGGADTQYF | TGCAGTGCACGGGCGGCAGGGGGCGCAGATACGCAGTATTTT
TRBD1 | TRBJ2-1 | TRBV2 | NA | 18 | CASSPNRGLLVGEVEQFF | TGTGCCAGCAGCCCCAACAGGGGGCTACTAGTGGGAGAGGTTGAGCAGTTCTTC
TRBD1 | TRBJ2-5 | TRBV6-5 | many | 14 | CASSYGTVGETQYF | TGTGCCAGCAGTTACGGGACAGTGGGGGAGACCCAGTACTTC
NA | TRBJ2-1 | TRBV25-1 | NA | 14 | CASRPLGPYNEQFF | TGTGCCAGCCGCCCTCTGGGCCCTTACAATGAGCAGTTCTTC
NA | TRBJ2-7 | TRBV15 | NA | 15 | CATSRDMQVLGEQYF | TGTGCCACCAGCAGAGATATGCAGGTCTTGGGCGAGCAGTACTTC
TRBD1 | TRBJ2-7 | TRBV29-1 | NA | 15 | CSVEKPGQGAYEQYF | TGCAGCGTTGAAAAGCCGGGACAGGGGGCCTACGAGCAGTACTTC
TRBD1 | TRBJ2-4 | TRBV7-9 | few | 16 | CASSPVGGRGKNIQYF | TGTGCCAGCAGCCCAGTAGGGGGCAGGGGCAAAAACATTCAGTACTTC
NA | TRBJ1-6 | TRBV27 | NA | 13 | CASSWGRNSPLHF | TGTGCCAGCAGTTGGGGGAGAAATTCACCCCTCCACTTT
NA | TRBJ2-3 | TRBV11-1 | NA | 16 | CASSLGGGQNTDTQYF | TGTGCCAGCAGCTTAGGCGGGGGACAGAACACAGATACGCAGTATTTT
NA | TRBJ1-4 | TRBV29-1 | few | 12 | CSVQGQDEKLFF | TGCAGCGTCCAAGGACAAGACGAAAAACTGTTTTTT
NA | TRBJ1-1 | TRBV4-1 | NA | 16 | CASSQDIGGRHTEAFF | TGCGCCAGCAGCCAAGATATAGGGGGACGGCACACTGAAGCTTTCTTT
TRBD2 | TRBJ2-3 | TRBV4-2 | few | 17 | CASSQEGAGVGADTQYF | TGTGCCAGCAGCCAAGAAGGGGCGGGGGTAGGGGCAGATACGCAGTATTTT
NA | TRBJ1-6 | TRBV12-3/TRBV12-4 | few | 16 | CASTPGGVSYNSPLHF | TGTGCCAGCACCCCGGGAGGGGTCTCCTATAATTCACCCCTCCACTTT
NA | TRBJ1-5 | TRBV4-1 | NA | 14 | CASSQATANQPQHF | TGCGCCAGCAGCCAAGCTACAGCTAATCAGCCCCAGCATTTT
TRBD2 | TRBJ2-5 | TRBV7-2 | many | 16 | CASSPTAASGSKTQYF | TGTGCCAGCAGCCCCACGGCTGCTAGCGGGAGTAAGACCCAGTACTTC
TRBD1 | TRBJ2-1 | TRBV27 | many | 13 | CASRTGSYNEQFF | TGTGCCAGCAGGACAGGGAGCTACAATGAGCAGTTCTTC